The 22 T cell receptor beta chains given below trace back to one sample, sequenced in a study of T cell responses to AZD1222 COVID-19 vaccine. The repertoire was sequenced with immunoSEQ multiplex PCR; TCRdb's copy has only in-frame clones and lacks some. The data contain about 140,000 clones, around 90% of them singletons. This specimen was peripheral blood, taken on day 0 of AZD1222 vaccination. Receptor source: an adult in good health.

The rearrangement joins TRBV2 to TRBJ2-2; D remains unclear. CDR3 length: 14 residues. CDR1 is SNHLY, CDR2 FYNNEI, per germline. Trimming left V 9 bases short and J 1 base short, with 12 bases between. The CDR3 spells CASELNRNTGELFF. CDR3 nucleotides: TGTGCCAGTGAACTGAACCGGAACACCGGGGAGCTGTTTTTT.

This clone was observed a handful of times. The CDR3 region has the DNA TGTGCCAGCAGCATCACTAGCGGGAGGACTTTCGAGCAGTACTTC. Protein sequence: CASSITSGRTFEQYF. The chain has TRBV27 and TRBJ2-7, with 12 positions matching TRBD2. The germline V gene has CDR1 MNHEY and CDR2 SMNVEV (reference sequence). This CDR3 comprises 15 residues. V shed 6 bases, J shed 6 bases, and the junction held 9 bases outside the gene matches.

For the CDR3, the DNA is TGTGCCAGCAGTTCCTCTTTCGGGACACAGGCGAGCGAGCAGTACTTC. Its protein is CASSSSFGTQASEQYF. The chain joins TRBV25-1 to TRBJ2-7; a weak D match, TRBD1 (6 bases). The CDR3 extends over 16 amino acids. Trimming stripped 5 bases from V and 6 bases from J, with 23 bases between. Per germline, CDR1 MGHDK and CDR2 SYGVNS.

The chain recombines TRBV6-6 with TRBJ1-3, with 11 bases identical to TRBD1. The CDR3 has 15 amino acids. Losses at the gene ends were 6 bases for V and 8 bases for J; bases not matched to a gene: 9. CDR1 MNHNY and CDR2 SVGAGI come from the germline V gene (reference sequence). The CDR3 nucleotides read TGTGCCAGCAGGCACCGGGACAGGGGGTTTGACACCATATATTTT. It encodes CASRHRDRGFDTIYF.

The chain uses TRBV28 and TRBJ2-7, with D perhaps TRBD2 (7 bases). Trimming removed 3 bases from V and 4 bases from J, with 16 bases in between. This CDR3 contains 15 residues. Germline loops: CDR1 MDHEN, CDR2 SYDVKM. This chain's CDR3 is CASSFLARGGYEQYF. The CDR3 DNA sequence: TGTGCCAGCAGTTTTCTAGCCAGGGGAGGGTACGAGCAGTACTTC.

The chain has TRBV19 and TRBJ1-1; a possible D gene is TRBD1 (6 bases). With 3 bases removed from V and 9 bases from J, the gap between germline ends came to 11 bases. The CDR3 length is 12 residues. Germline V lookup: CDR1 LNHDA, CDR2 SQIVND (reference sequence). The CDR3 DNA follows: TGTGCCAGTAGTATTTTAGGGGGGCAAGCTTTCTTT. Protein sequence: CASSILGGQAFF.

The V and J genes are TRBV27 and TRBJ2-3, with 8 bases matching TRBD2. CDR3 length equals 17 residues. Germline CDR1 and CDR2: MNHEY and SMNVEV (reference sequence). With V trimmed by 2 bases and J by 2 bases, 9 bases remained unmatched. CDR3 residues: CASSLAFGGGLTDTQYF. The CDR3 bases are TGTGCCAGCAGTTTAGCGTTTGGCGGGGGGCTCACAGATACGCAGTATTTT.

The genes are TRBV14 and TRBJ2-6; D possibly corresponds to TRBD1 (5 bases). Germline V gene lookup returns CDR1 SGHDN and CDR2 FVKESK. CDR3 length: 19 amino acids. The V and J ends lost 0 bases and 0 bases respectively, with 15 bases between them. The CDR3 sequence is CASSQDVRDRNSGANVLTF. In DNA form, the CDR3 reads TGTGCCAGCAGCCAAGATGTGCGAGACAGAAACTCTGGGGCCAACGTCCTGACTTTC.

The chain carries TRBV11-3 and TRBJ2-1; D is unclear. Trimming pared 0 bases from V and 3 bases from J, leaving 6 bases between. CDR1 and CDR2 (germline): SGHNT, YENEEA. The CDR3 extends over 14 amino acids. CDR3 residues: CASSLDLFYNEQFF. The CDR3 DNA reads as TGTGCCAGCAGCTTAGATCTTTTCTACAATGAGCAGTTCTTC.

The CDR3 nucleotides read TGTGCCAGCAGTTGGACAGGGGGCACTGGGGCCAACGTCCTGACTTTC. Translating gives CASSWTGGTGANVLTF. The rearrangement links TRBV11-2 to TRBJ2-6; TRBD1 matches at 11 bases. This CDR3 is 16 amino acids long. With V trimmed by 6 bases and J by 2 bases, 3 bases remained unmatched. Per the germline V gene, CDR1 is SGHAT and CDR2 is FQNNGV.

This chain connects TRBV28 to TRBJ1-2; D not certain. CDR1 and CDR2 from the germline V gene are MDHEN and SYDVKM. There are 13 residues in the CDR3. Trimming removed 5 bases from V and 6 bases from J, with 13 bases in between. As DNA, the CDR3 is TGTGCCAGCAGTGGATTCCTGGAAAATGGCTACACCTTC. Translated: CASSGFLENGYTF.

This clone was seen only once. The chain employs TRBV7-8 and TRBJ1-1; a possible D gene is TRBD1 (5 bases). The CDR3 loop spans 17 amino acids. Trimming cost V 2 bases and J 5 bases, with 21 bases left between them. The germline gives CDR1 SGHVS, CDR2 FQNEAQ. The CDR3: CASSLFSRAGTRTEAFF. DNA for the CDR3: TGTGCCAGCAGCTTATTTAGTCGGGCAGGGACGAGAACTGAAGCTTTCTTT.

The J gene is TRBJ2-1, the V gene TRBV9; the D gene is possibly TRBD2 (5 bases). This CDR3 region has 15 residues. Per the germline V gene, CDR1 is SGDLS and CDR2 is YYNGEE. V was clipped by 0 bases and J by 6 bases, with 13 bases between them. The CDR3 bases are TGTGCCAGCAGCGTAGTAGCGAGGTCGGGCAATGAGCAGTTCTTC. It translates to CASSVVARSGNEQFF.

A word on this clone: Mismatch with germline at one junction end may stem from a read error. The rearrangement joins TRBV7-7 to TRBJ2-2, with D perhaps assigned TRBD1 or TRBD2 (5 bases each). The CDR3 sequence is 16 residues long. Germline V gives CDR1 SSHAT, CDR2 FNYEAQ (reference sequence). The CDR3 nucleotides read TGTGCTAGCAGCTTAGGGACCGGGACCTTCGCCGGGGAGCTGTTTTTT. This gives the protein CASSLGTGTFAGELFF.

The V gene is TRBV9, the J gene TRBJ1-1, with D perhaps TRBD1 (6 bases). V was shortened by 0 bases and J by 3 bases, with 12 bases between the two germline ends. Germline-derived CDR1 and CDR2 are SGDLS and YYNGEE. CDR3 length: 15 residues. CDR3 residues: CASSVDLRGHTEAFF. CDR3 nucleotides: TGTGCCAGCAGCGTAGATCTCAGGGGCCACACTGAAGCTTTCTTT.

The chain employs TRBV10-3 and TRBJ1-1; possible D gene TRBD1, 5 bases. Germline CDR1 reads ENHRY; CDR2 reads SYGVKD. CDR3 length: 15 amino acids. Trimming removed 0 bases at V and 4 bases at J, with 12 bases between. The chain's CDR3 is CAISESLAGSTEAFF. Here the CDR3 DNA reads TGTGCCATCAGTGAGTCCCTGGCAGGGAGCACTGAAGCTTTCTTT.

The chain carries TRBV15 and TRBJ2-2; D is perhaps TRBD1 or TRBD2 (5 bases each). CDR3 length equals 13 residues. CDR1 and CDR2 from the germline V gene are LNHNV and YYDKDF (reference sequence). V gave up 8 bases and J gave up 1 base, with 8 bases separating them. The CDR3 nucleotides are TGTGCCACCGGGACGGAGAACACCGGGGAGCTGTTTTTT. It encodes CATGTENTGELFF.

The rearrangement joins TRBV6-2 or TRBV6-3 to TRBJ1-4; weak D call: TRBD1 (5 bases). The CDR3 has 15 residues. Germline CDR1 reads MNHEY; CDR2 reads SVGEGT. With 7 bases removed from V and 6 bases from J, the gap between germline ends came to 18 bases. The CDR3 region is CASTPRGGFDEKLFF. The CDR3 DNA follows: TGTGCCAGCACCCCTAGGGGCGGTTTCGATGAAAAACTGTTTTTT.

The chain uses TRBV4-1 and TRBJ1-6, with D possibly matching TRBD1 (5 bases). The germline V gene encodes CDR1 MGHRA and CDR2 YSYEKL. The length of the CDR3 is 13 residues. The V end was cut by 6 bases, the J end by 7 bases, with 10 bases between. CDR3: CASRGPQNSPLHF. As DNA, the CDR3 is TGCGCCAGCAGGGGACCGCAAAATTCACCCCTCCACTTT.

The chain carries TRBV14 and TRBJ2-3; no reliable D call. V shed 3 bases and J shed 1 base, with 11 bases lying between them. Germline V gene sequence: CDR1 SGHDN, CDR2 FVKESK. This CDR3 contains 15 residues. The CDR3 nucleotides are TGTGCCAGCAGCCATGCTCTCCCCCGCACAGATACGCAGTATTTT. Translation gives CASSHALPRTDTQYF.

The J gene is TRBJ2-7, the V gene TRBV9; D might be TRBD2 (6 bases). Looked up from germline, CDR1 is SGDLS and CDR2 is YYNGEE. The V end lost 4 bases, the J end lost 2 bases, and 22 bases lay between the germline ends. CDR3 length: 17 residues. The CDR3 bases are TGTGCCAGCAGCCCCATGGGATCGGGAGCGCTAGCCTACGAGCAGTACTTC. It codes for CASSPMGSGALAYEQYF.

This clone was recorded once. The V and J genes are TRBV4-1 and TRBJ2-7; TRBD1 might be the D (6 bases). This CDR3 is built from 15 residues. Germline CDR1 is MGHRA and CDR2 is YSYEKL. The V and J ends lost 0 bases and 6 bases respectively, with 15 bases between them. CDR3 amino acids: CASSQDGTGSREQYF. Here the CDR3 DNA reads TGCGCCAGCAGCCAAGATGGCACAGGGAGCCGCGAGCAGTACTTC.